This T cell receptor (beta chain) originates from a study of early T cells in non-severe SARS-CoV-2 infection. Whole-study context: Unsorted whole-blood RNA was sequenced in bulk, leaving chains unpaired. Findings and limits, study-wide: VDJdb-based matching was biased toward anti-spike CD8 responses and missed private and CD4 specificities.

Trimming removed 5 bases from V and 0 bases from J, with 14 bases in between. Germline CDR1 and CDR2: MNHNS and SASEGT. CDR3 length: 16 residues. Molecules of cDNA were individually given unique molecular identifiers that were attached to them. TCRdb re-called the 5' RACE reads through MiXCR, storing one row per CDR3 protein. The sample yields 55,000 to 65,000 distinct CDR3 sequences, approximately 10% seen once. This clonotype occurred a few times. Antigen: not known. Sequencing was done on a sample of whole blood. The source is an adult who was a healthcare worker with PCR-confirmed SARS-CoV-2 infection or an uninfected control (not recorded which). V is TRBV6-1 and J is TRBJ2-4, with unresolved D. The DNA for the CDR3 is TGTGCCAGCAGTACCGAGCCCGGTTTAGCCAAAAACATTCAGTACTTC. Translation gives CASSTEPGLAKNIQYF.